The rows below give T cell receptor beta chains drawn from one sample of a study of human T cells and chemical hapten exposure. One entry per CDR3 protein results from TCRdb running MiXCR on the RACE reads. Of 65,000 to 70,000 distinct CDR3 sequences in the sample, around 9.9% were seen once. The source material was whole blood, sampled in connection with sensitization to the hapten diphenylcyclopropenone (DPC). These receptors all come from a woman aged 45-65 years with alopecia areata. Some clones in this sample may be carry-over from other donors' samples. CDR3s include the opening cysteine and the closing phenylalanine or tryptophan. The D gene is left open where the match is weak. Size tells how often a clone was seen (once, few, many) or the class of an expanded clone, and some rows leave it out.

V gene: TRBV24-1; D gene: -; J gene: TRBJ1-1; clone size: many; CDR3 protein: CATSDGQGTEAFF; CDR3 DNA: TGTGCCACCAGTGATGGGCAGGGGACTGAAGCTTTCTTT
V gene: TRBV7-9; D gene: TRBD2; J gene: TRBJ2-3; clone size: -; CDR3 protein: CASSGLAGAGDTQYF; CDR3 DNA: TGTGCCAGCAGCGGATTGGCGGGAGCGGGGGATACGCAGTATTTT
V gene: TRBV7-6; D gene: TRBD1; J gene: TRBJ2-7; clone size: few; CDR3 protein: CASSLAGTGGRSYEQYF; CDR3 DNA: TGTGCCAGCAGCTTAGCAGGGACAGGGGGTCGCTCCTACGAGCAGTACTTC
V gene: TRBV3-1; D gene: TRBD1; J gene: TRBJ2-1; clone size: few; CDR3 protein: CASSLGQGRNYNEQFF; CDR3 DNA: TGTGCCAGCAGCCTAGGACAGGGCCGAAATTACAATGAGCAGTTCTTC
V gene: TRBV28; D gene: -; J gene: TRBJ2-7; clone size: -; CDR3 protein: CASSFPTREQYF; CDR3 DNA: TGTGCCAGCAGTTTCCCGACGCGCGAGCAGTACTTC
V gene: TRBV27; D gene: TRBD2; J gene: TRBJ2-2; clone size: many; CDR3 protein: CASTGLAGGRNTGELFF; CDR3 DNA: TGTGCCAGCACGGGACTAGCGGGAGGACGGAACACCGGGGAGCTGTTTTTT
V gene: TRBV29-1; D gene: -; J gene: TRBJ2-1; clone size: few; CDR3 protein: CSCRGRNEQFF; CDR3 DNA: TGCAGCTGCCGGGGCAGGAATGAGCAGTTCTTC
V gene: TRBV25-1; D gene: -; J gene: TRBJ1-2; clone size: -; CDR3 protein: CASSEGFRYGYTF; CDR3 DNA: TGTGCCAGCAGTGAAGGGTTTCGCTATGGCTACACCTTC
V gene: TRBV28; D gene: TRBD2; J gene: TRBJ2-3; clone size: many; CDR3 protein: CASRMGLAESTDTQYF; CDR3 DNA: TGTGCCAGCAGGATGGGACTAGCGGAGAGCACAGATACGCAGTATTTT
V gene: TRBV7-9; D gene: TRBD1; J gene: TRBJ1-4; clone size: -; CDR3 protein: CASSLGQGAATNEKLFF; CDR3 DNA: TGTGCCAGCAGCTTAGGACAGGGGGCTGCAACTAATGAAAAACTGTTTTTT
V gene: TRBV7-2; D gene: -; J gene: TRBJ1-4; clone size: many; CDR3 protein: CASSLRRNRDEKLFF; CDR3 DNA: TGTGCCAGCAGCTTAAGGAGGAACAGAGACGAAAAACTGTTTTTT
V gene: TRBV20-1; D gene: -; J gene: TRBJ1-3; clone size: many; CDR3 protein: CSATGSSGNTIYF; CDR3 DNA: TGCAGTGCAACAGGTTCCTCTGGAAACACCATATATTTT
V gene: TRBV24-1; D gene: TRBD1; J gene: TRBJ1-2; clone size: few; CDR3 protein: CATSEPGTAYGYTF; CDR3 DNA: TGTGCCACCAGTGAACCCGGGACAGCCTATGGCTACACCTTC
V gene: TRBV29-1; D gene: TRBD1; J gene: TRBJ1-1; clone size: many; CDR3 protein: CSADRGLNTEAFF; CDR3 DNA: TGCAGCGCGGACAGGGGGCTGAACACTGAAGCTTTCTTT
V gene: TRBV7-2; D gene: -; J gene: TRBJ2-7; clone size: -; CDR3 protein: CASSSVFHEQYF; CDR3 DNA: TGTGCCAGCAGCTCCGTTTTCCACGAGCAGTACTTC
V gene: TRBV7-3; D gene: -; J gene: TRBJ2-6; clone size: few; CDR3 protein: CASSTPGGGPASGANVLTF; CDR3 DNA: TGTGCCAGCAGCACCCCTGGTGGGGGCCCCGCCTCTGGGGCCAACGTCCTGACTTTC
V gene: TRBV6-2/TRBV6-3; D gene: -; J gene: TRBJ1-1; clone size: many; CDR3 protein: CASSLPWGVNTEAFF; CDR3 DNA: TGTGCCAGCAGTTTACCGTGGGGGGTGAACACTGAAGCTTTCTTT
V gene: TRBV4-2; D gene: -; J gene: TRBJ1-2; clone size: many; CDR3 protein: CASSQDHRVGGYTF; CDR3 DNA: TGTGCCAGCAGCCAAGATCACAGGGTTGGAGGCTACACCTTC
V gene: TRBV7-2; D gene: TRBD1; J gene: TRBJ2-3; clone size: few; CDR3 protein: CASSLDPGGAIDTQYF; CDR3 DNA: TGTGCCAGCAGCTTAGATCCAGGGGGCGCGATAGATACGCAGTATTTT
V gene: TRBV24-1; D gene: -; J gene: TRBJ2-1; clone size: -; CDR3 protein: CATSDRDEGPTDEQFF; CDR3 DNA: TGTGCCACCAGTGATCGCGACGAGGGTCCCACGGATGAGCAGTTCTTC
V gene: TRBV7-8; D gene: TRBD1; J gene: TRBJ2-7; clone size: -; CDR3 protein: CASSLGTGRQYEQYF; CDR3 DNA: TGTGCCAGCAGCTTAGGGACAGGCAGACAGTACGAGCAGTACTTC
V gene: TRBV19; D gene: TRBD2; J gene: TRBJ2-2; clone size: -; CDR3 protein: CASTWTSLIGELFF; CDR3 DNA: TGTGCCAGTACCTGGACTAGCTTGATCGGGGAGCTGTTTTTT
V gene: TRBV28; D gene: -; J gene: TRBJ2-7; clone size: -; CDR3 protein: CASRRTGLAYEQYF; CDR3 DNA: TGTGCCAGCAGGAGAACCGGGTTAGCCTACGAGCAGTACTTC
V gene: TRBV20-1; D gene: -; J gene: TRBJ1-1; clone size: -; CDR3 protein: CSAGPMNTEAFF; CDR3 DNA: TGCAGTGCGGGTCCTATGAACACTGAAGCTTTCTTT
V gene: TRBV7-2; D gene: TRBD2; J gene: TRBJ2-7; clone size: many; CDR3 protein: CASSLRRGLAGVSYEQYF; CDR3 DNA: TGTGCCAGCAGCCTCAGGAGGGGACTAGCGGGAGTTTCGTACGAGCAGTACTTC
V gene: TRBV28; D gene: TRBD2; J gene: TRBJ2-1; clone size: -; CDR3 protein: CASSYGLAGEYEQFF; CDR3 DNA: TGTGCCAGCAGTTACGGACTAGCGGGAGAGTATGAGCAGTTCTTC
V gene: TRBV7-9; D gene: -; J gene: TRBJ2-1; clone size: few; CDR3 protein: CASRGQGRAPYNEQFF; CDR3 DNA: TGTGCCAGCAGGGGGCAGGGCCGGGCCCCCTACAATGAGCAGTTCTTC
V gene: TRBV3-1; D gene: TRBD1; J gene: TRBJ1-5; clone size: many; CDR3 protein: CASSLRTGNQPQHF; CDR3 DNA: TGTGCCAGCAGCCTCCGGACAGGTAATCAGCCCCAGCATTTT
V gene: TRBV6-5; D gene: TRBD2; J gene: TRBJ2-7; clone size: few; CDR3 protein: CAVSAGGPAHEQYF; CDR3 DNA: TGTGCCGTTTCTGCGGGAGGGCCGGCCCACGAGCAGTACTTC